This passage covers 15 T cell receptor beta chains from one sample sequenced in a study of shared T cell receptors in the human thymus (TCRdb year 2021). Library preparation was by the immunoSEQ multiplex PCR assay. The table was pulled from immuneACCESS by TCRdb, which kept in-frame rearrangements only. Such tables lose some clones; where checked, under half of the loss comes from unresolved V genes, and the rest has no known cause. For this sample there are 540,000 or so clones; around 82% appear just once. The ten largest clonotypes hold more than 0.01% of the sample. These data were also reused for a study on human thymus T cells.

Material: thymocytes. The receptors here all came from a boy under three years old with a congenital heart defect. Donor details come from another sample of the same person, matched by shared clones.

There are a few counts of this clone. The gene calls are TRBV6-5 and TRBJ2-5; D uncertain. This CDR3 region has 11 residues. Deletions cut 6 bases from V and 4 bases from J, with 6 bases between. Germline-derived CDR1 and CDR2 are MNHEY and SVGAGI. Here the CDR3 reads CASSRGETQYF. The CDR3 nucleotides are TGTGCCAGCAGCCGCGGAGAGACCCAGTACTTC.

V and J are TRBV10-3 and TRBJ2-3; D possibly corresponds to TRBD1 (6 bases). This CDR3 contains 16 residues. Germline V CDR1 and CDR2: ENHRY, SYGVKD. V was clipped by 3 bases and J by 0 bases, with 13 bases between them. This CDR3 reads CAISEGGAVSTDTQYF. In DNA form, the CDR3 reads TGTGCCATCAGTGAAGGGGGAGCGGTTAGCACAGATACGCAGTATTTT.

V usage is TRBV7-9 and J usage is TRBJ2-7; 11 nucleotides agree with TRBD2. The CDR3 spans 14 residues. The junction had 5 bases not matched to a gene; V was cut back by 5 bases and J by 5 bases. CDR1 is SEHNR and CDR2 is FQNEAQ in the germline V gene (reference sequence). CDR3 region: CASSPTSGSHEQYF. The CDR3 DNA reads as TGTGCCAGCAGCCCCACTAGCGGGAGCCACGAGCAGTACTTC.

The V call is TRBV6-1, the J call TRBJ2-7, with 8 bases fitting TRBD2. Germline loops: CDR1 MNHNS, CDR2 SASEGT. CDR3 size: 16 residues. The ends lost 1 base at V and 5 bases at J; junction bases unmatched: 10. The CDR3: CASSEGYGGRIHEQYF. CDR3 coding DNA: TGTGCCAGCAGTGAAGGGTATGGCGGGAGGATCCACGAGCAGTACTTC.

The rearrangement links TRBV5-1 to TRBJ2-3, with 11 bases aligning to TRBD2. Germline assignment: CDR1 SGHRS and CDR2 YFSETQ. This CDR3 spans 16 amino acids. The trim removed 7 bases at V and 2 bases at J, leaving 9 bases unmatched. The CDR3 protein is CASYPGLAAYTDTQYF. The CDR3 nucleotides read TGCGCCAGCTATCCGGGACTAGCGGCTTACACAGATACGCAGTATTTT.

The chain carries TRBV9 and TRBJ2-1; possibly TRBD1 for D (9 bases). The CDR3 totals 19 residues. Germline assignment: CDR1 SGDLS and CDR2 YYNGEE. The V end was cut by 2 bases, the J end by 7 bases, with 28 bases between. CDR3 in DNA: TGTGCCAGCAGCGTGGGCGAGGAAGGGACTAGACAGGGGGGGAATGAGCAGTTCTTC. Translated, it gives CASSVGEEGTRQGGNEQFF.

This clone was observed a few times. The chain uses TRBV7-2 and TRBJ2-7; 10 bases match TRBD2. The ends lost 2 bases at V and 6 bases at J; junction bases unmatched: 10. CDR1 and CDR2 from the germline V gene are SGHTA and FQGNSA. The CDR3 loop spans 16 amino acids. Here the CDR3 reads CASSLPILAGKGEQYF. In DNA, the CDR3 is TGTGCCAGCAGCTTACCCATACTAGCGGGGAAGGGCGAGCAGTACTTC.

The gene calls are TRBV15 and TRBJ2-5; D might be TRBD1 (5 bases). V lost 5 bases and J lost 1, with 11 bases in between. The CDR3 covers 14 residues. CDR1 and CDR2 (germline): LNHNV, YYDKDF (reference sequence). The DNA of the CDR3 is TGTGCCACCAGCGGGCACAGGATCCAAGAGACCCAGTACTTC. This gives the protein CATSGHRIQETQYF.

The CDR3 is CATSPPSAPSEGDHEQYF. In nucleotides, the CDR3 is TGTGCCACCAGTCCGCCCTCGGCCCCTAGCGAGGGTGACCACGAGCAGTACTTC. This chain connects TRBV15 to TRBJ2-7; TRBD2 is a possible D gene (6 bases). CDR3 size: 18 residues. Germline V gene data show CDR1 as LNHNV and CDR2 as YYDKDF (reference sequence). V was shortened by 6 bases and J by 5 bases, with 29 bases between the two germline ends.

This sequence joins TRBV6-5 and TRBJ1-4; tentatively, D is TRBD1 (6 bases). The CDR3 extends over 15 amino acids. CDR1 and CDR2 (germline): MNHEY, SVGAGI. Trimming left V 5 bases short and J 4 bases short, with 14 bases between. CDR3 in DNA: TGTGCCAGCAGTGGTATGGGGGGGCTTAATGAAAAACTGTTTTTT. Its translation: CASSGMGGLNEKLFF.

The chain uses TRBV10-3 and TRBJ1-2; 12 bases align to TRBD1. The V gene's germline CDR1 is ENHRY and CDR2 SYGVKD. V was pared by 6 bases and J by 2 bases, with 7 bases of the junction left unmatched. This CDR3 spans 16 amino acids. CDR3: CAIRSGTGGSNYGYTF. CDR3 DNA sequence: TGTGCCATCAGGTCCGGGACAGGGGGCTCAAACTATGGCTACACCTTC.

This chain uses TRBV20-1 with TRBJ2-4; TRBD2 might be the D (5 bases). V was clipped by 1 base and J by 8 bases, with 6 bases between them. The CDR3 sequence is 11 residues long. Per germline, CDR1 DFQATT and CDR2 SNEGSKA (reference sequence). CDR3 sequence reads: CSARVGDIQYF. In DNA form, the CDR3 reads TGCAGTGCTAGAGTCGGGGACATTCAGTACTTC.

The chain couples TRBV11-3 to TRBJ2-7, with D perhaps matching TRBD2 (5 bases). Germline V gene sequence: CDR1 SGHNT, CDR2 YENEEA. The CDR3 runs 13 residues. The V gene lost 4 bases and the J gene lost 5 bases, with 12 bases spanning the gap. CDR3 sequence (DNA): TGTGCCAGCAGCTCCGCCCGCGGGCACGAGCAGTACTTC. Protein: CASSSARGHEQYF.

The chain links TRBV28 to TRBJ1-2; no reliable D call. CDR1 is MDHEN and CDR2 is SYDVKM in the germline V gene. V was pared by 4 bases and J by 0 bases, with 12 bases between. The CDR3 totals 15 residues. The DNA of the CDR3 is TGTGCCAGCAGTTCCGCCCGGGAGCCTAACTATGGCTACACCTTC. Encoded protein: CASSSAREPNYGYTF.

In its sample, this clone was seen a few times. V usage is TRBV5-6 and J usage is TRBJ2-7; perhaps TRBD2 as D (5 bases). V was clipped by 5 bases and J by 7 bases, with 10 bases between them. In germline, CDR1 is SGHDT, CDR2 YYEEEE. This CDR3 comprises 11 residues. The CDR3 sequence is CASSSPGEQYF. The DNA of the CDR3 is TGTGCCAGCAGTTCCCCGGGGGAGCAGTACTTC. Filled out from reference TRBV5-6 and TRBJ2-7, the complete variable domain reads DAGVTQSPTHLIKTRGQQVTLRCSPKSGHDTVSWYQQALGQGPQFIFQYYEEEERQRGNFPDRFSGHQFPNYSSELNVNALLLGDSALYLCASSSPGEQYFGPGTRLTVT.